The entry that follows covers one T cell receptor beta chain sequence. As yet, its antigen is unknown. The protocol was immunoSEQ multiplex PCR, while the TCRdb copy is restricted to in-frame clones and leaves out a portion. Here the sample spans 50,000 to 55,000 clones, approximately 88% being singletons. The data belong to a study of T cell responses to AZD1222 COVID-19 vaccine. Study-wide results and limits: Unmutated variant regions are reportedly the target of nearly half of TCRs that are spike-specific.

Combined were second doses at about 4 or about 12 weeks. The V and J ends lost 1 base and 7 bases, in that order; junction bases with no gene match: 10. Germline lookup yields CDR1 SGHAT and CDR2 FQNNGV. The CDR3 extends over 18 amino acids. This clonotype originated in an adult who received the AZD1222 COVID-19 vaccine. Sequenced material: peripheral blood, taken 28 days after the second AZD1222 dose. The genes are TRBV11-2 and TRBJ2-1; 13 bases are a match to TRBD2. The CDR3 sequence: CASSLVFSGLAGSNEQFF. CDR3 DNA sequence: TGTGCCAGCAGCTTAGTCTTCTCGGGACTAGCGGGGAGTAATGAGCAGTTCTTC.